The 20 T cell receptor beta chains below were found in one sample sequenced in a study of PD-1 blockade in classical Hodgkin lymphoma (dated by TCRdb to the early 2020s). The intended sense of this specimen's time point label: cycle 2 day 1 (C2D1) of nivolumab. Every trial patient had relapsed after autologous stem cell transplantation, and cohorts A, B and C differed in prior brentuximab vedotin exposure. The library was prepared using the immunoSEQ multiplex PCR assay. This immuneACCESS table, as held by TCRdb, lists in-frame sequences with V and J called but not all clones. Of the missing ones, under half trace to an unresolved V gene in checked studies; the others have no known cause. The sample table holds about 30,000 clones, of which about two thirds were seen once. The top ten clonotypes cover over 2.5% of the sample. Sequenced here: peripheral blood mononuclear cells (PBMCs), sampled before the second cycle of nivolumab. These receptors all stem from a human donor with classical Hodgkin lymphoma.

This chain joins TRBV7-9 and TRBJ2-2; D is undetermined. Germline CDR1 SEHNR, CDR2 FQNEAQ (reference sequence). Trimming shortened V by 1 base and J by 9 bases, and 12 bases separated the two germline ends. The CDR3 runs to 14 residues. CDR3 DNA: TGTGCCAGCAGCTTAGAGGGATACCACCGGGAGCTGTTTTTT. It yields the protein CASSLEGYHRELFF.

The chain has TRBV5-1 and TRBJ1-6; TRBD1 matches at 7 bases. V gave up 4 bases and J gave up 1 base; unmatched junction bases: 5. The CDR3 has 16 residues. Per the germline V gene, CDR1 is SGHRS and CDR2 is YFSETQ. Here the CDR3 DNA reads TGCGCCAGCAGCCCAGGGGGGCAGTCCTATAATTCACCCCTCCACTTT. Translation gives CASSPGGQSYNSPLHF.

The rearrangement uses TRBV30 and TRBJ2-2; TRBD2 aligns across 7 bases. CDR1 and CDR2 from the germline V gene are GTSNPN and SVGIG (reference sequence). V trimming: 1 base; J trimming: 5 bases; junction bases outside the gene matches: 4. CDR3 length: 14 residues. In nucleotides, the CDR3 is TGTGCCTGGAGTGGGGAGGGAGTGACCGGGGAGCTGTTTTTT. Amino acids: CAWSGEGVTGELFF.

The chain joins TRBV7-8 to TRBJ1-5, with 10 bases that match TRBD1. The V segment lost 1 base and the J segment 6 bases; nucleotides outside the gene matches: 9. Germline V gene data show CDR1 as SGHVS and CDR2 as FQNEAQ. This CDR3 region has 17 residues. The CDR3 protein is CASSLVGTGEVGQPQHF. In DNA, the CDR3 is TGTGCCAGCAGCTTAGTGGGGACAGGGGAGGTAGGTCAGCCCCAGCATTTT.

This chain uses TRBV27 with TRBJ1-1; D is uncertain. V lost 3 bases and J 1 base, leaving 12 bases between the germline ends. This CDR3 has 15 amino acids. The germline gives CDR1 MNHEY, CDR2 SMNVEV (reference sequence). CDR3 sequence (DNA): TGTGCCAGCAGTTTGATTGACTCAAGGAACACTGAAGCTTTCTTT. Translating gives CASSLIDSRNTEAFF.

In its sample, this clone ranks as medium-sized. The CDR3 DNA sequence: TGTGCCAGCATCGGGGATGGGAAGGCGAACACTGAAGCTTTCTTT. Translation: CASIGDGKANTEAFF. This rearrangement joins TRBV5-6 to TRBJ1-1, with no clear D. This CDR3 contains 15 residues. V was cut by 6 bases and J by 1 base, with 16 bases left in between. Germline CDR1 is SGHDT and CDR2 is YYEEEE.

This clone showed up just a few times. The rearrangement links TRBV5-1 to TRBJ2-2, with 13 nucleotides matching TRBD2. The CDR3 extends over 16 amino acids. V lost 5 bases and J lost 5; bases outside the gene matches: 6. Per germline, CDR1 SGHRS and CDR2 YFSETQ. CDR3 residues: CASRGGLAGVTGELFF. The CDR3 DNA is TGCGCCAGCAGGGGCGGACTAGCGGGGGTGACCGGGGAGCTGTTTTTT. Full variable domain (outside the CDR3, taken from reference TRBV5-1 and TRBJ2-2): KAGVTQTPRYLIKTRGQQVTLSCSPISGHRSVSWYQQTPGQGLQFLFEYFSETQRNKGNFPGRFSGRQFSNSRSEMNVSTLELGDSALYLCASRGGLAGVTGELFFGEGSRLTVL.

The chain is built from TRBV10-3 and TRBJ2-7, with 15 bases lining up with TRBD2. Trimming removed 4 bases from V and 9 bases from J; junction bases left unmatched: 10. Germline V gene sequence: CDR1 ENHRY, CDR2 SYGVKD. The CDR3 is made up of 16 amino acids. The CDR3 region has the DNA TGTGCCATCAGTGGACGGACTAGCGGGGGGGCGGACGGGCAGTACTTC. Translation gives CAISGRTSGGADGQYF.

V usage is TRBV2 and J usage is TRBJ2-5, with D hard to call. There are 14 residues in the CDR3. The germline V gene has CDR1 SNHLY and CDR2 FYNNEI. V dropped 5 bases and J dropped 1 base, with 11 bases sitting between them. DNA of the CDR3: TGTGCCAGCAGTCCTGAGGAACGCCAAGAGACCCAGTACTTC. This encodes CASSPEERQETQYF.

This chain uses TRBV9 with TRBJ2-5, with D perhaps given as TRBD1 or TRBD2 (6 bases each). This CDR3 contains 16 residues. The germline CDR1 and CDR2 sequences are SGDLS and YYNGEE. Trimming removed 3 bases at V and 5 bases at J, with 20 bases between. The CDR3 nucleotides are TGTGCCAGCAGCGCAGGGACTGGGGGGCTGGGGGAGACCCAGTACTTC. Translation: CASSAGTGGLGETQYF.

DNA of the CDR3: TGTGCCTGGAGTGTATCACAGGAGTATGGCTACACCTTC. Its translation is CAWSVSQEYGYTF. This chain links TRBV30 with TRBJ1-2; possibly TRBD1 for D (5 bases). Germline-derived CDR1 and CDR2 are GTSNPN and SVGIG (reference sequence). The CDR3 covers 13 residues. Trimming removed 0 bases at V and 5 bases at J, with 10 bases between.

CDR3 protein: CASSFEGTDNEQFF. The CDR3 bases are TGTGCCAGCAGCTTTGAAGGGACTGACAATGAGCAGTTCTTC. The chain recombines TRBV11-3 with TRBJ2-1, with a weak D call TRBD2 (6 bases). The length of the CDR3 is 14 residues. V was shortened by 3 bases and J by 5 bases, with 11 bases between the two germline ends. Germline-derived CDR1 and CDR2 are SGHNT and YENEEA.

CDR3 sequence (DNA): TGTGCCAGTAGTCCTCGGGACAGCACCTTCCTTCCCCTTGAAGCTTTCTTT. Its translation is CASSPRDSTFLPLEAFF. The chain couples TRBV19 to TRBJ1-1; 7 nucleotides line up with TRBD1. The CDR3 totals 17 residues. Germline-derived CDR1 and CDR2 are LNHDA and SQIVND (reference sequence). The V and J ends lost 5 bases and 7 bases, in that order; junction bases with no gene match: 19. The full variable domain, rest sourced from reference TRBV19 and TRBJ1-1, is DGGITQSPKYLFRKEGQNVTLSCEQNLNHDAMYWYRQDPGQGLRLIYYSQIVNDFQKGDIAEGYSVSREKKESFPLTVTSAQKNPTAFYLCASSPRDSTFLPLEAFFGQGTRLTVV.

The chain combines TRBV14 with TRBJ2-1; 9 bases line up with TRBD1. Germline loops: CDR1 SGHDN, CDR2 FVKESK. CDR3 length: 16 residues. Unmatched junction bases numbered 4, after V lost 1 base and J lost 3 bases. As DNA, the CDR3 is TGTGCCAGCAGCCAAGTTAGGGACAGGGACTACAATGAGCAGTTCTTC. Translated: CASSQVRDRDYNEQFF.

The CDR3 DNA follows: TGTGCCAGCAGTTCCAGGGACAGGGGCTCCTACGAGCAGTACTTC. As protein: CASSSRDRGSYEQYF. This chain links TRBV2 with TRBJ2-7, with 10 bases aligning to TRBD1. V lost 5 bases, J lost 0 bases, and 4 bases stayed unmatched. Germline-derived CDR1 and CDR2 are SNHLY and FYNNEI. This CDR3 has 15 residues.

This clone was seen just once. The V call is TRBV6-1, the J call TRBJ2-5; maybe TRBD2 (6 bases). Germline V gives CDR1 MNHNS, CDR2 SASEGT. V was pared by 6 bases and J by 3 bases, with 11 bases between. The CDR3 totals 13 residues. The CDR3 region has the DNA TGTGCCAGCAGACAAACGGGGGAAGAGACCCAGTACTTC. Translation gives CASRQTGEETQYF.

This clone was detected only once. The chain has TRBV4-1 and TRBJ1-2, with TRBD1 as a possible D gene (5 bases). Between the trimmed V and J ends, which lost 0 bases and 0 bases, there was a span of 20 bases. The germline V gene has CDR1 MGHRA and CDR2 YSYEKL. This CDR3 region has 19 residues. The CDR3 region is CASSQDTTGSTDPNYGYTF. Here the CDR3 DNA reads TGCGCCAGCAGCCAAGACACTACAGGCTCCACCGATCCTAACTATGGCTACACCTTC.

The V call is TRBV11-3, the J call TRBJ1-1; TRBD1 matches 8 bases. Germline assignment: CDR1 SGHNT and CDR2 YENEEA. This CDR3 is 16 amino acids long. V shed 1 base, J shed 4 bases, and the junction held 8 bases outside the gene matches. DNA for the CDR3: TGTGCCAGCAGCTTAGTGTTCGGGACAGGAGGCACTGAAGCTTTCTTT. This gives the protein CASSLVFGTGGTEAFF.

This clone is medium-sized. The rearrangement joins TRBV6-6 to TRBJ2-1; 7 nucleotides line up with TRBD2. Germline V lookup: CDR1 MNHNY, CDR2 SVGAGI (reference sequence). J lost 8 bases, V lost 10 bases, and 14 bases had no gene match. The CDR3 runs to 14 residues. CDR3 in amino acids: CATTRGVLLDEQFF. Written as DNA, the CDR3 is TGTGCCACTACCCGGGGGGTCCTTCTCGATGAGCAGTTCTTC.

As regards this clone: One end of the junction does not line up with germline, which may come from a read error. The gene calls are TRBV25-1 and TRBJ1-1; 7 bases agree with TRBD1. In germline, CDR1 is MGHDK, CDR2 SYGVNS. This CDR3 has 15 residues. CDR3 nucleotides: TGTGCCAGCAGTGTGGTAGGACAGGTGAAGACTGAAGCTTTCTTT. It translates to CASSVVGQVKTEAFF.